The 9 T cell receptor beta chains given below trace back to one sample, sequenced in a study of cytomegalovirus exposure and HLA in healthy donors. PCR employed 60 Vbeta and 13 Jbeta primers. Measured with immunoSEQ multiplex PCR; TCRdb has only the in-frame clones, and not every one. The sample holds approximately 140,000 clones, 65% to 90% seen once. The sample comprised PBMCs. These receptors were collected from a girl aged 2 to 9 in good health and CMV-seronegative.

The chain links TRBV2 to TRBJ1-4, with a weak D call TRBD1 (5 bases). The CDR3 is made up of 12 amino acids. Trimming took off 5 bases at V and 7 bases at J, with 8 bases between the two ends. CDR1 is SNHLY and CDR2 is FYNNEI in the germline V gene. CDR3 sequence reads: CASSPRVEKLFF. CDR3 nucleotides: TGTGCCAGCAGTCCCAGGGTTGAAAAACTGTTTTTT.

DNA for the CDR3: TGTGCCAGCAGCGCCAGTCCCGGACAGGACTACGAGCAGTACTTC. Translation: CASSASPGQDYEQYF. The chain is built from TRBV5-4 and TRBJ2-7; 7 bases are shared with TRBD1. The CDR3 is 15 amino acids. V dropped 4 bases and J dropped 3; count of bases not matched to a gene: 10. Germline-derived CDR1 and CDR2 are SGHNT and YYREEE (reference sequence).

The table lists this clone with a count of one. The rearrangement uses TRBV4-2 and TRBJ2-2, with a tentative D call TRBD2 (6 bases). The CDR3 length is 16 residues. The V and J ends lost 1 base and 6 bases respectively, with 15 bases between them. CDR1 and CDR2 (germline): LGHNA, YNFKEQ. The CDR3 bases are TGTGCCAGCAGCCAAGTGAGAGGGGAGGCATCCGGGGAGCTGTTTTTT. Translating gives CASSQVRGEASGELFF.

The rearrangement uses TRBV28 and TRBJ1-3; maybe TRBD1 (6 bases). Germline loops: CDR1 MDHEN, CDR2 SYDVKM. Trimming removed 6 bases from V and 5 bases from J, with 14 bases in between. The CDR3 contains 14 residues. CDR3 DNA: TGTGCCAGCAGAAGTTCGGGACAAAGAAACACCATATATTTT. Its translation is CASRSSGQRNTIYF. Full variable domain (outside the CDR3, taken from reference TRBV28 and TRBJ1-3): DVKVTQSSRYLVKRTGEKVFLECVQDMDHENMFWYRQDPGLGLRLIYFSYDVKMKEKGDIPEGYSVSREKKERFSLILESASTNQTSMYLCASRSSGQRNTIYFGEGSWLTVV.

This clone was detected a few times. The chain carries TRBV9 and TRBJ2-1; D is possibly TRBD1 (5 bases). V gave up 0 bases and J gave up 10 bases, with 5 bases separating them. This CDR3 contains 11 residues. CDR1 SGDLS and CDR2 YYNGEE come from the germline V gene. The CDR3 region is CASSVGGEQFF. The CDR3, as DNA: TGTGCCAGCAGCGTAGGGGGCGAGCAGTTCTTC.

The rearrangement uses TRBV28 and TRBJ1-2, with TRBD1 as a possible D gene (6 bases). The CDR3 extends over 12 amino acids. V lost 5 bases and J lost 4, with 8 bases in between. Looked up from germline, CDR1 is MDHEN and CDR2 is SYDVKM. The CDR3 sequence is CASSTDSYGYTF. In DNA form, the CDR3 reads TGTGCCAGCAGTACGGACAGCTATGGCTACACCTTC.

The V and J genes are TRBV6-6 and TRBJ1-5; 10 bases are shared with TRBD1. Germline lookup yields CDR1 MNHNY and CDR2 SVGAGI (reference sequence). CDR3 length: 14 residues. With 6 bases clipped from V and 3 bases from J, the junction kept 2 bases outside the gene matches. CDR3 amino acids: CASRDRGLNQPQHF. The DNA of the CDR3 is TGTGCCAGCAGAGACAGGGGGCTCAATCAGCCCCAGCATTTT.

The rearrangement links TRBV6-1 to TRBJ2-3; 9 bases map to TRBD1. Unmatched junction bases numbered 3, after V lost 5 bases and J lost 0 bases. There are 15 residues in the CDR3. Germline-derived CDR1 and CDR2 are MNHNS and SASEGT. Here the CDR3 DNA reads TGTGCCAGCAGTCCGGGACAGGGCAGCACAGATACGCAGTATTTT. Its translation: CASSPGQGSTDTQYF.

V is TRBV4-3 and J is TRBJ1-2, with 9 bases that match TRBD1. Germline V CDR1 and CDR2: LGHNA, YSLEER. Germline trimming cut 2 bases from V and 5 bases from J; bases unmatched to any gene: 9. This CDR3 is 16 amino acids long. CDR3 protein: CASSQLPGQGVYGYTF. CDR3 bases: TGCGCCAGCAGCCAACTCCCGGGACAGGGTGTGTATGGCTACACCTTC.